The 9 T cell receptor beta chains listed next were all sequenced from one sample in a study of T cells in localized non-small cell lung cancer. Measured with immunoSEQ multiplex PCR; TCRdb has only the in-frame clones, and not every one. There are about 52,000 clones in the sample; approximately 86% occur only once, and less than 20% lies in the top ten. The sequenced sample was PBMCs, obtained before any cancer treatment. The receptors stem from a female donor with stage II lung adenocarcinoma.

This sequence joins TRBV9 and TRBJ2-2, with D maybe TRBD2 (6 bases). The CDR3 has 15 amino acids. CDR1 and CDR2 (germline): SGDLS, YYNGEE. The V and J ends lost 0 bases and 4 bases respectively, with 10 bases between them. CDR3 in DNA: TGTGCCAGCAGCGTAGGGGGGGACCTCACCGGGGAGCTGTTTTTT. This translates into CASSVGGDLTGELFF.

The V and J genes are TRBV5-1 and TRBJ2-6; D may be TRBD1 or TRBD2 (5 bases each). CDR3 size: 16 residues. CDR1 is SGHRS and CDR2 is YFSETQ in the germline V gene. The V gene lost 4 bases and the J gene lost 2 bases, with 13 bases spanning the gap. For the CDR3, the DNA is TGCGCCAGCAGCCCTACCGGGGACCCTGGGGCCAACGTCCTGACTTTC. Protein: CASSPTGDPGANVLTF.

This sequence joins TRBV6-1 and TRBJ1-1; D call uncertain. Germline CDR1 is MNHNS and CDR2 is SASEGT. Between the trimmed V and J ends, which lost 5 bases and 4 bases, there was a span of 8 bases. The CDR3 sequence is 12 residues long. This CDR3 is CASSPQITEAFF. DNA of the CDR3: TGTGCCAGCAGTCCCCAGATCACTGAAGCTTTCTTT.

V usage is TRBV30 and J usage is TRBJ1-3, with 8 positions matching TRBD1. The CDR3 spans 14 residues. Germline lookup yields CDR1 GTSNPN and CDR2 SVGIG (reference sequence). V lost 3 bases, J lost 4 bases, and 5 bases stayed unmatched. The DNA for the CDR3 is TGTGCCTGGAGCGGCAGGGGGCAAGGAAACACCATATATTTT. Its translation: CAWSGRGQGNTIYF.

The chain links TRBV5-1 to TRBJ2-1; D may be TRBD2 (6 bases). V was trimmed by 2 bases and J by 0 bases, leaving 9 bases between them. Germline loops: CDR1 SGHRS, CDR2 YFSETQ. The CDR3 has 15 residues. For the CDR3, the DNA is TGCGCCAGCAGCTTTGGCGGGGCCTCCTACAATGAGCAGTTCTTC. It translates to CASSFGGASYNEQFF.

This sequence joins TRBV5-1 and TRBJ1-2, with D perhaps TRBD1 (6 bases). This CDR3 has 12 residues. The germline V and J ends were trimmed by 0 bases and 9 bases, with 9 bases remaining between them. Per germline, CDR1 SGHRS and CDR2 YFSETQ. The CDR3 coding sequence is TGCGCCAGCAGCTTGGACAGGGCGAGCTACACCTTC. Translation: CASSLDRASYTF.

The chain uses TRBV28 and TRBJ2-1; 15 bases align to TRBD2. CDR1 and CDR2 (germline): MDHEN, SYDVKM. This CDR3 comprises 16 residues. V trimming: 6 bases; J trimming: 3 bases; junction bases outside the gene matches: 3. The chain's CDR3 is CASSGTSGGIYNEQFF. CDR3 sequence (DNA): TGTGCCAGCAGCGGGACTAGCGGGGGGATCTACAATGAGCAGTTCTTC.

DNA for the CDR3: TGTGCCAGCAGTGAAGGATCATTTACAGATACGCAGTATTTT. It codes for CASSEGSFTDTQYF. The rearrangement uses TRBV2 and TRBJ2-3; D not certain. The CDR3 is 14 amino acids. The V gene lost 1 base and the J gene lost 3 bases, with 8 bases spanning the gap. Germline assignment: CDR1 SNHLY and CDR2 FYNNEI.

The genes are TRBV5-1 and TRBJ2-7; D uncertain. Trimming pared 4 bases from V and 2 bases from J, leaving 13 bases between. Germline V CDR1 and CDR2: SGHRS, YFSETQ. The CDR3 totals 14 residues. CDR3: CASSPDADTYEQYF. The CDR3 DNA reads as TGCGCCAGCAGCCCCGACGCAGACACCTACGAGCAGTACTTC.